This T cell receptor beta chain was recovered during a study of technical replicates of blood from several donors. Profiled with immunoSEQ multiplex PCR; TCRdb holds only in-frame clones, not every one. The profile covers tens of thousands of clones, with roughly 92% appearing a single time and 0.2% to 0.25% taken by the ten largest. The TCR originated in a human donor in good health. The specimen sequenced was T cells isolated from PBMCs.

This CDR3 reads CASSLGEGQWDTEAFF. The CDR3 coding sequence is TGTGCCAGCAGCTTAGGGGAGGGGCAATGGGACACTGAAGCTTTCTTT. This chain connects TRBV7-9 to TRBJ1-1; possible D gene TRBD1, 5 bases. The CDR3 is 16 amino acids. V was clipped by 1 base and J by 3 bases, with 15 bases between them. Germline V CDR1 and CDR2: SEHNR, FQNEAQ (reference sequence).